The 8 T cell receptor beta chains presented below share a single source sample, sequenced in a study of cytomegalovirus exposure and HLA in healthy donors. The PCR ran on 60 Vbeta and 13 Jbeta primers. Clones were read by immunoSEQ multiplex PCR, and TCRdb kept only the in-frame ones, dropping some. Here the sample spans tens of thousands of clones, about half being singletons. The specimen was PBMCs. These receptors all stem from a woman aged 40 to 55 in good health and CMV-seropositive.

This clone appeared a few times. The rearrangement links TRBV9 to TRBJ2-2, with 7 bases fitting TRBD1. The CDR3 spans 13 residues. CDR1 and CDR2 from the germline V gene are SGDLS and YYNGEE. J lost 6 bases, V lost 3 bases, and 2 bases had no gene match. DNA of the CDR3: TGTGCCAGCAGCGAGGGGGCGTCCGGGGAGCTGTTTTTT. Its protein product is CASSEGASGELFF.

This sequence joins TRBV2 and TRBJ2-7; D perhaps matches TRBD2 (6 bases). The CDR3 extends over 14 amino acids. V lost 3 bases, J lost 3 bases, and 12 bases lay in between. Germline lookup yields CDR1 SNHLY and CDR2 FYNNEI. In DNA form, the CDR3 reads TGTGCCAGCAGTGAGGGGACTGAGTACTACGAGCAGTACTTC. Residues: CASSEGTEYYEQYF.

This clone was detected only a few times. This chain's CDR3 is CASSASGSEAFF. CDR3 DNA sequence: TGTGCCAGCAGTGCTAGCGGTTCAGAAGCTTTCTTT. The chain links TRBV9 to TRBJ1-1, with D hard to call. Germline CDR1 is SGDLS and CDR2 is YYNGEE. The CDR3 is 12 amino acids. V lost 5 bases and J 8 bases, leaving 13 bases between the germline ends.

The rearrangement joins TRBV5-4 to TRBJ2-7, with D perhaps matching TRBD1 (6 bases). This CDR3 is built from 13 residues. Trimming stripped 1 base from V and 2 bases from J, with 7 bases between. Germline CDR1 and CDR2: SGHNT and YYREEE (reference sequence). The CDR3 loop reads CASSLKGAYEQYF. Written as DNA, the CDR3 is TGTGCCAGCAGCTTGAAGGGGGCCTACGAGCAGTACTTC.

CDR3 nucleotides: TGTGCCAGCAGCTTGGGGATTAGCGGGGCTTCCTACGAGCAGTACTTC. It translates to CASSLGISGASYEQYF. The rearrangement links TRBV5-6 to TRBJ2-7, with TRBD2 identical over 8 bases. From germline, CDR1 is SGHDT and CDR2 YYEEEE. V shed 0 bases and J 1 base; nucleotides not matched to a gene: 6. The CDR3 has 16 amino acids.

This clone was counted many times. Likely a read error: the CDR3 ends without its conserved phenylalanine or tryptophan. The DNA is omitted, as the CDR3 cannot be located on it reliably, and the CDR3 follows TCRdb's listing. The chain uses TRBV6-1 and TRBJ2-7; the D call in the table, TRBD2, was not verified against the DNA. CDR1 and CDR2 from the germline V gene are MNHNS and SASEGT. The CDR3 length equals 12 residues, ends included. The CDR3 sequence: CASSEAGAGRLL.

The chain carries TRBV21-1 and TRBJ1-2; the table's D call, TRBD1, was not checked against the DNA. TRBV21-1 is termed a pseudogene. The CDR3 contains 15 residues. The CDR3 region is CASSKDRGSSYGYTF. In DNA, the CDR3 is TGTGCCAGCAGCAAAGACAGGGGCTCTAGCTATGGCTACACCTTC.

The chain uses TRBV7-3 and TRBJ2-1, with D uncertain. The germline V gene encodes CDR1 SGHTA and CDR2 FQGTGA. This CDR3 spans 13 amino acids. Trimming took off 1 base at V and 10 bases at J, with 11 bases between the two ends. CDR3 nucleotides: TGTGCCAGCAGCTTAAAGGCAGGCTTGGAGCAGTTCTTC. Translating it yields CASSLKAGLEQFF.